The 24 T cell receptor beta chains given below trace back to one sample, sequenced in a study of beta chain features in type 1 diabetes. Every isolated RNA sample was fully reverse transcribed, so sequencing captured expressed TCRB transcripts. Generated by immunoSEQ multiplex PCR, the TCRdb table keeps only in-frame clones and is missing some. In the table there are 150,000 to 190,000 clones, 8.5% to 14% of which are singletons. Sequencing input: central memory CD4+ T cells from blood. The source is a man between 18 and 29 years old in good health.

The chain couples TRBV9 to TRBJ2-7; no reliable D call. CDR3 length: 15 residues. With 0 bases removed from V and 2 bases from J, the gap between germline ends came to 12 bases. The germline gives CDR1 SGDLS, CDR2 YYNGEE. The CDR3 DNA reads TGTGCCAGCAGCGTAGGTCTCCTACCCACCTACGAGCAGTACTTC. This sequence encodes CASSVGLLPTYEQYF.

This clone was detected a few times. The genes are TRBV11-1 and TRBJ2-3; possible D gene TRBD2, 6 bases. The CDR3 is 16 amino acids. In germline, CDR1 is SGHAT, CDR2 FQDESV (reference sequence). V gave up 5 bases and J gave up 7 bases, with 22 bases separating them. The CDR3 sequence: CASSPSRDLVGYTQYF. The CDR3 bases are TGTGCCAGCAGCCCGTCCCGGGACTTGGTCGGTTATACGCAGTATTTT.

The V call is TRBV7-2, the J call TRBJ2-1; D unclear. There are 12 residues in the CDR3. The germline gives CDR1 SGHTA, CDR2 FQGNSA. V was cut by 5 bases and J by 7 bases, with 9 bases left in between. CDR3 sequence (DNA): TGTGCCAGCAGCCTGAATGGGAATGAGCAGTTCTTC. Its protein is CASSLNGNEQFF.

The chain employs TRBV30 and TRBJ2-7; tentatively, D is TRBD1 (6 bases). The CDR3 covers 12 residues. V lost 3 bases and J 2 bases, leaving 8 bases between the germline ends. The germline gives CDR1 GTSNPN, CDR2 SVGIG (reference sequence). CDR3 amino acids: CAWRQGPYEQYF. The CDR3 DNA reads TGTGCCTGGAGACAGGGTCCCTACGAGCAGTACTTC.

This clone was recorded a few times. The CDR3 nucleotides read TGTGCCAGCAGCGTAGTAGACGGAAGGAATTCACCCCTCCACTTT. It codes for CASSVVDGRNSPLHF. This chain links TRBV9 with TRBJ1-6; D gene unclear. The CDR3 extends over 15 amino acids. In germline, CDR1 is SGDLS, CDR2 YYNGEE. Trimming pared 0 bases from V and 7 bases from J, leaving 11 bases between.

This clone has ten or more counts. The CDR3 DNA sequence: TGTGCCAGCAGCTTAGCGAATCGTGCGGGAGGGAGGGAAAACATTCAGTACTTC. This translates into CASSLANRAGGRENIQYF. The genes are TRBV7-2 and TRBJ2-4, with TRBD2 identical over 9 bases. V lost 0 bases, J lost 5 bases, and 11 bases stayed unmatched. The CDR3 has 18 amino acids. Looked up from germline, CDR1 is SGHTA and CDR2 is FQGNSA.

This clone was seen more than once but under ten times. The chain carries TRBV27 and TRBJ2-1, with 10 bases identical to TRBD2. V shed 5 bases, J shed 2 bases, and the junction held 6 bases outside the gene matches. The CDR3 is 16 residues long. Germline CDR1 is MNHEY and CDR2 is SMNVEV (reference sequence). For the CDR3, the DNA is TGTGCCAGCAGTCTACGTACTAGCGGGGCCTACAATGAGCAGTTCTTC. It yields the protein CASSLRTSGAYNEQFF.

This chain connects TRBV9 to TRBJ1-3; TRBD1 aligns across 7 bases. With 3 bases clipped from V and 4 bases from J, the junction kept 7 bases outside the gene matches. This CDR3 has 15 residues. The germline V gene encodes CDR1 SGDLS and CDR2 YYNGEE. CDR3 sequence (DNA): TGTGCCAGCAGCGAGAGACAGGGATCAGGAAACACCATATATTTT. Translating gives CASSERQGSGNTIYF.

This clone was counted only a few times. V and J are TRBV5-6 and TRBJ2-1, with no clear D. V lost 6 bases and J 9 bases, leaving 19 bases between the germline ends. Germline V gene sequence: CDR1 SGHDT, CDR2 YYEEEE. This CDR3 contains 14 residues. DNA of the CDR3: TGTGCCAGCATTATGGGAAAGGTGTATAGTGAGCAGTTCTTC. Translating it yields CASIMGKVYSEQFF.

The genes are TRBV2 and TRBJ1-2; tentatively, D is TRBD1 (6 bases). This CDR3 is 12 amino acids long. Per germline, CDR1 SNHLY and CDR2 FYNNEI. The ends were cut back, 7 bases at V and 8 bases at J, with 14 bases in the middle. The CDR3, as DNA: TGTGCCAGCAACAGGGATAAAGGAGGCTACACCTTC. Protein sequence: CASNRDKGGYTF.

CDR3 loop: CASSHRDRASTEAFF. The CDR3 DNA sequence: TGTGCCAGCAGCCATCGGGACAGGGCGAGCACTGAAGCTTTCTTT. The V and J genes are TRBV14 and TRBJ1-1; 9 bases line up with TRBD1. V trimming: 3 bases; J trimming: 4 bases; junction bases outside the gene matches: 6. Per germline, CDR1 SGHDN and CDR2 FVKESK. CDR3 size: 15 residues.

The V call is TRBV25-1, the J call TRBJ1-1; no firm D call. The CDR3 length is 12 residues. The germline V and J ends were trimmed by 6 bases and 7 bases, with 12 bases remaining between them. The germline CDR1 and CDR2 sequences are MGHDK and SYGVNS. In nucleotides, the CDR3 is TGTGCCAGCAGGGGCGGTACACTTGAAGCTTTCTTT. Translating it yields CASRGGTLEAFF.

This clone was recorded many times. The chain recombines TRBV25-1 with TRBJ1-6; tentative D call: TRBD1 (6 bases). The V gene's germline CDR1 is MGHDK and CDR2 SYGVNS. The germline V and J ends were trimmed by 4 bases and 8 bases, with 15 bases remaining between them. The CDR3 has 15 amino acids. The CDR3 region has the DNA TGTGCCAGCAGTGTTAACAGGGCTTGGGATTCACCCCTCCACTTT. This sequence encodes CASSVNRAWDSPLHF.

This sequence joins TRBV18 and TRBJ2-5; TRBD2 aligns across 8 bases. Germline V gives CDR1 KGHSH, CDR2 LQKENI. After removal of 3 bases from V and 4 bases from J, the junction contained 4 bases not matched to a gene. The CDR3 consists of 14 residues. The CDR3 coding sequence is TGTGCCAGCTCACCGACGGCGGGGGGAGAGACCCAGTACTTC. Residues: CASSPTAGGETQYF.

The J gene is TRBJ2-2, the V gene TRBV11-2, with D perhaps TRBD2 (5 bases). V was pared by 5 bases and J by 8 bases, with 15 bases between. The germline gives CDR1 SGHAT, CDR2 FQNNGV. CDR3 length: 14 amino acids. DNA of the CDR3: TGTGCCAGCAGCCGCAGTGGGAGTGCAGGGGAGCTGTTTTTT. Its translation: CASSRSGSAGELFF.

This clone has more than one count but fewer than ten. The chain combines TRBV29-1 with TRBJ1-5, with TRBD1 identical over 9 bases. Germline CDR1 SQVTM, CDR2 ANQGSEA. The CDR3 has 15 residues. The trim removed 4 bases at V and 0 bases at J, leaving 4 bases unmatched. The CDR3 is CSVGAGQGSNQPQHF. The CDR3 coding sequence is TGCAGCGTTGGTGCGGGACAGGGTAGCAATCAGCCCCAGCATTTT.

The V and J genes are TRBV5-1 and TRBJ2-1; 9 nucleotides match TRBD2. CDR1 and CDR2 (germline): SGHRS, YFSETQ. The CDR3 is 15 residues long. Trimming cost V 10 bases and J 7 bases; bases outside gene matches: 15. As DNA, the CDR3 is TGCGCCGCGAGAAGGGGTAGCGGGAGTCTGAATGAGCAGTTCTTC. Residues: CAARRGSGSLNEQFF.

The DNA of the CDR3 is TGTGCCAGCAGGGCCACAACGGCGGGAGCAGGCACAGATACGCAGTATTTT. Amino acids: CASRATTAGAGTDTQYF. The J gene is TRBJ2-3, the V gene TRBV2; 7 bases agree with TRBD2. Trimming cost V 6 bases and J 1 base; bases outside gene matches: 13. This CDR3 is built from 17 residues. The germline gives CDR1 SNHLY, CDR2 FYNNEI.

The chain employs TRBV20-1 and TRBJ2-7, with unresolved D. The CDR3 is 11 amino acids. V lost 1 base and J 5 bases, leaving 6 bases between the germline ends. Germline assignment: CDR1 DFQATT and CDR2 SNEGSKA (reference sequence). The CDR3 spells CSARAAHEQYF. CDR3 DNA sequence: TGCAGTGCTAGAGCGGCCCACGAGCAGTACTTC.

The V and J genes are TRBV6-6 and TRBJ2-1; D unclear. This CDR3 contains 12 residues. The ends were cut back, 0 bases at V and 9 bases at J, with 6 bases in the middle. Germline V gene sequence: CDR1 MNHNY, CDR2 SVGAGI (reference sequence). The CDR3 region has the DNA TGTGCCAGCAGTTACTCGAGAGGTGAGCAGTTCTTC. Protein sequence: CASSYSRGEQFF.

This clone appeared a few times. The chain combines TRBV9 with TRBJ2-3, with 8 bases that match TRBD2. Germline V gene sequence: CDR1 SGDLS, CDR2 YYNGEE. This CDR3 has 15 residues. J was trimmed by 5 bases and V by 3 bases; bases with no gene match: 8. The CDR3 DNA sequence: TGTGCCAGCAGCGGACAACTAGCGGCGCAAGATACGCAGTATTTT. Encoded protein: CASSGQLAAQDTQYF.

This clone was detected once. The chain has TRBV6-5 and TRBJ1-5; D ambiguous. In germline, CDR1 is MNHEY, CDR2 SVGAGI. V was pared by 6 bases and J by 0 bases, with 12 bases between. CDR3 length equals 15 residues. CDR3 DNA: TGTGCCAGCAGGCCGACCTGGAGTAGCAATCAGCCCCAGCATTTT. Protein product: CASRPTWSSNQPQHF.

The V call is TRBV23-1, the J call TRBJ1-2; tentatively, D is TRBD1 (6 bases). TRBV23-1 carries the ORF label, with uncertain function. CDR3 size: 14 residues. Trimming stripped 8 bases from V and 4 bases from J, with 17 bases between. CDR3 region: CASVETGHLYGYTF. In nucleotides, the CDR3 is TGCGCCAGCGTCGAAACAGGGCACCTCTATGGCTACACCTTC.

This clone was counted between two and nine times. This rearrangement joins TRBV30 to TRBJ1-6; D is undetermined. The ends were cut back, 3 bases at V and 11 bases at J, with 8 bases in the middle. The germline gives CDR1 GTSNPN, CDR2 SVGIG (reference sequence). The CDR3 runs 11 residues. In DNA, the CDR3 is TGTGCCTGGAGGAAAAAACCACCCCTCCACTTT. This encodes CAWRKKPPLHF.